This T cell receptor beta chain is from a study of early T cells in non-severe SARS-CoV-2 infection. At least ten counts were recorded for this clonotype. Per germline, CDR1 MNHEY and CDR2 SVGAGI. This CDR3 region has 13 residues. V was trimmed by 2 bases and J by 3 bases, leaving 5 bases between them. A single record per CDR3 protein comes from TCRdb applying MiXCR to the 5' RACE reads. The sample consists of about 49,000 distinct CDR3 sequences, roughly 6.5% of them appearing once. The chain recombines TRBV6-5 with TRBJ1-5; D not certain. This clonotype originated in an adult who was a healthcare worker with PCR-confirmed SARS-CoV-2 infection or an uninfected control (not recorded which). This specimen was whole blood, taken at baseline. CDR3 in DNA: TGTGCCAGCAGTTACAGTGACAATCAGCCCCAGCATTTT. Translation gives CASSYSDNQPQHF.